The 5 T cell receptor beta chains in this list originate from one sample, sequenced in a study of Ad26.COV2.S vaccination and SARS-CoV-2 variants. Measured with immunoSEQ multiplex PCR; TCRdb has only the in-frame clones, and not every one. The table has fewer than 600,000 clones, 70% to 90% seen once. The treatment is: 19 received Ad26.COV2.S at low or high dose, single or two shots; 5 received placebo; per-sample allocation not given. Each sample was drawn 63 days after the first injection (of vaccine or placebo). This material consisted of peripheral blood, taken in a trial of Ad26.COV2.S vaccine versus placebo. The receptors stem from a person between 18 and 65 years old who received the Ad26.COV2.S COVID-19 vaccine or a placebo.

V is TRBV6-2 or TRBV6-3 and J is TRBJ2-5, with D maybe TRBD2 (5 bases). Trimming cost V 3 bases and J 1 base, with 12 bases left between them. The CDR3 extends over 15 amino acids. Germline loops: CDR1 MNHEY, CDR2 SVGEGT. As DNA, the CDR3 is TGTGCCAGCAGTTATCAGCGGAAAACCCAAGAGACCCAGTACTTC. Translation: CASSYQRKTQETQYF.

CDR3 residues: CASSYLRRPPYEQYF. The CDR3 DNA reads as TGTGCCAGCAGTTATCTCCGTAGGCCCCCCTACGAGCAGTACTTC. The chain couples TRBV6-5 to TRBJ2-7; D gene unclear. V lost 3 bases and J lost 2, with 14 bases in between. Germline CDR1 reads MNHEY; CDR2 reads SVGAGI. This CDR3 spans 15 amino acids.

This clone has only one observation. The genes are TRBV7-9 and TRBJ1-1; D is ambiguous. The CDR3 runs 13 residues. Germline values: CDR1 SEHNR, CDR2 FQNEAQ (reference sequence). Trimming shortened V by 6 bases and J by 0 bases, and 8 bases separated the two germline ends. CDR3: CASSPTLNTEAFF. In DNA, the CDR3 is TGTGCCAGCAGTCCTACACTGAACACTGAAGCTTTCTTT. Complete variable domain (other parts from reference TRBV7-9 and TRBJ1-1): DTGVSQNPRHKITKRGQNVTFRCDPISEHNRLYWYRQTLGQGPEFLTYFQNEAQLEKSRLLSDRFSAERPKGSFSTLEIQRTEQGDSAMYLCASSPTLNTEAFFGQGTRLTVV.

The chain uses TRBV6-5 and TRBJ1-5, with unresolved D. Germline V CDR1 and CDR2: MNHEY, SVGAGI. Between the trimmed V and J ends, which lost 0 bases and 0 bases, there was a span of 6 bases. This CDR3 is built from 15 residues. CDR3 coding DNA: TGTGCCAGCAGTTACTCCCCCCATAGCAATCAGCCCCAGCATTTT. Its protein product is CASSYSPHSNQPQHF.

The chain recombines TRBV19 with TRBJ2-7, with 8 bases matching TRBD1. The CDR3 loop spans 16 amino acids. After removal of 2 bases from V and 5 bases from J, the junction contained 11 bases not matched to a gene. Germline V gene lookup returns CDR1 LNHDA and CDR2 SQIVND (reference sequence). CDR3 sequence (DNA): TGTGCCAGTAGTATATCGGTCCAGGGGGCCCGCCACGAGCAGTACTTC. It translates to CASSISVQGARHEQYF.